What follows are 19 T cell receptor beta chains derived from one specimen sequenced in a study of CD8 T cells in ankylosing spondylitis. TCRdb re-called the 5' RACE reads through MiXCR, storing one row per CDR3 protein. Among about 36,000 distinct CDR3 sequences listed, 6% were seen once. Material for sequencing was blood, either unsorted or a sorted T cell fraction (not recorded which). All receptors come from a male donor with ankylosing spondylitis or in good health (not recorded which).

This clonotype was observed at least ten times. CDR3 residues: CASSSSWENEQFF. The CDR3 bases are TGTGCCAGCAGTTCCTCTTGGGAAAATGAGCAGTTCTTC. This chain connects TRBV28 to TRBJ2-1; no reliable D call. The V gene lost 4 bases and the J gene lost 7 bases, with 11 bases spanning the gap. CDR1 is MDHEN, CDR2 SYDVKM, per germline. The CDR3 is 13 residues long. Together with reference TRBV28 and TRBJ2-1, the CDR3 gives the full variable domain: DVKVTQSSRYLVKRTGEKVFLECVQDMDHENMFWYRQDPGLGLRLIYFSYDVKMKEKGDIPEGYSVSREKKERFSLILESASTNQTSMYLCASSSSWENEQFFGPGTRLTVL.

This clonotype showed up many times. Here the CDR3 reads CASRVAGGSRDTQYF. CDR3 nucleotide sequence: TGTGCCAGCAGAGTTGCAGGGGGCTCTCGGGATACGCAGTATTTT. The chain employs TRBV6-2 or TRBV6-3 and TRBJ2-3; 8 bases map to TRBD1. From germline, CDR1 is MNHEY and CDR2 SVGEGT. This CDR3 region has 15 residues. V lost 6 bases to trimming and J lost 6 bases; unmatched junction nucleotides: 11.

This clonotype was recorded a few times. Germline and junction disagree at one end, which may indicate a read error. The rearrangement uses TRBV4-2 and TRBJ2-7; no clear D. Germline values: CDR1 LGHNA, CDR2 YNFKEQ. The CDR3 extends over 12 amino acids. Here the CDR3 DNA reads TGTGCCAGCAGCCGAGAACTCGGGTGGCGGCACTTC. This gives the protein CASSRELGWRHF.

The sample holds many counts of this clonotype. This chain connects TRBV20-1 to TRBJ2-2; D gene uncertain. V lost 6 bases and J lost 5, with 19 bases in between. The CDR3 runs 15 residues. The V gene's germline CDR1 is DFQATT and CDR2 SNEGSKA (reference sequence). In nucleotides, the CDR3 is TGCAGTGCCCACCAATCAGGAGTTGGAACCGGGGAGCTGTTTTTT. Its protein is CSAHQSGVGTGELFF.

This clonotype occurred many times. The J gene is TRBJ1-3, the V gene TRBV20-1; D is undetermined. The CDR3 spans 13 residues. Germline V gives CDR1 DFQATT, CDR2 SNEGSKA (reference sequence). In DNA, the CDR3 is TGCAGCCCTGTCGGGATGACTGGAAACACCATATATTTT. Translated: CSPVGMTGNTIYF.

This clonotype was recorded many times. The rearrangement links TRBV19 to TRBJ2-2, with D possibly TRBD2 on 5 matching bases. Trimming cost V 3 bases and J 1 base, with 6 bases left between them. CDR1 and CDR2 from the germline V gene are LNHDA and SQIVND (reference sequence). CDR3 length: 14 amino acids. The CDR3 spells CASSIRGNTGELFF. The CDR3, as DNA: TGTGCCAGTAGTATCCGGGGGAACACCGGGGAGCTGTTTTTT.

The rearrangement uses TRBV29-1 and TRBJ1-2; D is uncertain. Looked up from germline, CDR1 is SQVTM and CDR2 is ANQGSEA. V was cut by 2 bases and J by 8 bases, with 6 bases left in between. The length of the CDR3 is 10 residues. CDR3 DNA sequence: TGCAGCGTTGAACAGATGGGCTACACCTTC. This encodes CSVEQMGYTF.

This clonotype has a count of ten or more. CDR3 residues: CASSLFRDRSTDTQYF. The DNA for the CDR3 is TGTGCCAGCAGCTTATTCCGGGACAGGTCTACAGATACGCAGTATTTT. The chain carries TRBV7-9 and TRBJ2-3, with 8 bases that match TRBD1. This CDR3 has 16 amino acids. J lost 3 bases, V lost 2 bases, and 7 bases had no gene match. Germline assignment: CDR1 SEHNR and CDR2 FQNEAQ (reference sequence). The complete variable domain, with remaining parts taken from reference TRBV7-9 and TRBJ2-3, reads DTGVSQNPRHKITKRGQNVTFRCDPISEHNRLYWYRQTLGQGPEFLTYFQNEAQLEKSRLLSDRFSAERPKGSFSTLEIQRTEQGDSAMYLCASSLFRDRSTDTQYFGPGTRLTVL.

In this sample, this clonotype turned up many times. The chain recombines TRBV4-2 with TRBJ1-2; a weak D match, TRBD1 (6 bases). From germline, CDR1 is LGHNA and CDR2 YNFKEQ. The V and J ends lost 4 bases and 7 bases respectively, with 22 bases between them. CDR3 length equals 16 residues. The CDR3 loop is CASSPRDVQGLGGYTF. The CDR3, as DNA: TGTGCCAGCAGCCCGCGAGATGTTCAGGGGCTGGGTGGCTACACCTTC.

At least ten counts were recorded for this clonotype. The rearrangement uses TRBV5-1 and TRBJ2-1, with 10 nucleotides matching TRBD2. Germline-derived CDR1 and CDR2 are SGHRS and YFSETQ. Trimming at V came to 3 bases and at J to 2 bases, leaving 8 bases not matched to a gene. CDR3 size: 17 residues. The CDR3 sequence: CASSYRPSGGPYNEQFF. CDR3 coding DNA: TGCGCCAGCAGCTACCGACCTAGCGGGGGCCCCTACAATGAGCAGTTCTTC.

This clonotype was counted at least ten times. The DNA of the CDR3 is TGCGCCAGCATGTTAGCGGGAGCCGTGGACGAGCAGTACTTC. It encodes CASMLAGAVDEQYF. The rearrangement uses TRBV5-1 and TRBJ2-7, with 9 bases that match TRBD2. J lost 5 bases, V lost 6 bases, and 9 bases had no gene match. The CDR3 extends over 14 amino acids. Germline-derived CDR1 and CDR2 are SGHRS and YFSETQ. The variable domain in full, with the rest retrieved from reference TRBV5-1 and TRBJ2-7, is KAGVTQTPRYLIKTRGQQVTLSCSPISGHRSVSWYQQTPGQGLQFLFEYFSETQRNKGNFPGRFSGRQFSNSRSEMNVSTLELGDSALYLCASMLAGAVDEQYFGPGTRLTVT.

This clonotype has a count of ten or more. This chain uses TRBV27 with TRBJ1-1; TRBD1 might be the D (5 bases). Germline CDR1 is MNHEY and CDR2 is SMNVEV (reference sequence). The CDR3 totals 13 residues. V was cut by 2 bases and J by 10 bases, with 14 bases left in between. The chain's CDR3 is CASSLEGVGGAFF. The CDR3 DNA sequence: TGTGCCAGCAGTTTAGAGGGTGTTGGGGGAGCTTTCTTT.

Ten or more counts support this clonotype. The chain is built from TRBV20-1 and TRBJ2-7; D may be TRBD1 or TRBD2 (6 bases each). Trimming took off 5 bases at V and 2 bases at J, with 22 bases between the two ends. CDR1 and CDR2 from the germline V gene are DFQATT and SNEGSKA (reference sequence). CDR3 size: 16 residues. CDR3 loop: CSAVLRGLTIAYEQYF. The CDR3 DNA reads as TGCAGTGCTGTATTACGGGGGCTTACTATTGCCTACGAGCAGTACTTC.

This clonotype was counted ten times or more. The J gene is TRBJ2-6, the V gene TRBV4-3; D assignment may be TRBD1 or TRBD2 (5 bases each). CDR1 and CDR2 from the germline V gene are LGHNA and YSLEER. CDR3 length equals 18 residues. V lost 0 bases, J lost 1 base, and 13 bases lay in between. CDR3 bases: TGCGCCAGCAGCCAAGATCGGGGCAGAGAATCTGGGGCCAACGTCCTGACTTTC. Translation: CASSQDRGRESGANVLTF.

This clonotype was seen ten or more times. The chain uses TRBV6-2 or TRBV6-3 and TRBJ2-7; the match to TRBD1 covers 7 bases. Germline-derived CDR1 and CDR2 are MNHEY and SVGEGT. V lost 6 bases, J lost 2 bases, and 7 bases stayed unmatched. The CDR3 sequence is 14 residues long. The chain's CDR3 is CASSDRTGTYEQYF. As DNA, the CDR3 is TGTGCCAGCAGCGACAGGACAGGAACCTACGAGCAGTACTTC.

This clonotype was recorded at least ten times. This sequence joins TRBV7-9 and TRBJ2-2, with 8 bases that match TRBD2. The J segment lost 4 bases and the V segment lost 2 bases, leaving 9 bases of the junction unmatched. The CDR3 has 17 amino acids. Germline CDR1 is SEHNR and CDR2 is FQNEAQ (reference sequence). The CDR3 region is CASSLSRSGGSTGELFF. The CDR3 region has the DNA TGTGCCAGCAGCTTAAGTCGAAGCGGGGGATCCACCGGGGAGCTGTTTTTT.

This clonotype appeared many times. This rearrangement joins TRBV14 to TRBJ2-1; D call uncertain. CDR3 length equals 14 residues. Germline lookup yields CDR1 SGHDN and CDR2 FVKESK. V was shortened by 3 bases and J by 9 bases, with 15 bases between the two germline ends. The CDR3 DNA sequence: TGTGCCAGCAGCCACGACTTTGCTTGGAGTGAGCAGTTCTTC. Amino acids: CASSHDFAWSEQFF.

Ten or more counts support this clonotype. This chain links TRBV11-2 with TRBJ2-7; D not resolved. V was cut by 1 base and J by 13 bases, with 11 bases left in between. Per the germline V gene, CDR1 is SGHAT and CDR2 is FQNNGV. The CDR3 runs to 11 residues. The CDR3 spells CASSLVGKRYF. The CDR3 DNA reads TGTGCCAGCAGCTTAGTGGGGAAAAGATACTTC.

This clonotype was seen repeatedly, ten times or more. The chain's CDR3 is CAWRLQGISEQYF. The CDR3 coding sequence is TGTGCCTGGAGGTTGCAGGGAATTAGCGAGCAGTACTTC. The chain links TRBV30 to TRBJ2-7; D is perhaps TRBD1 (5 bases). Trimming removed 3 bases from V and 6 bases from J, with 15 bases in between. Germline values: CDR1 GTSNPN, CDR2 SVGIG (reference sequence). The length of the CDR3 is 13 residues.